These T cell receptor beta chains were read from a single sample in a study of OX40 agonist ivuxolimab in advanced cancers. This table comes from immunoSEQ multiplex PCR, and its TCRdb copy is limited to in-frame clones, with some not included. This table holds 55,000 to 90,000 clones, roughly 80% found once. The sequencing here drew on CD4+ or CD8+ T cells sorted from blood, taken in a trial of the OX40 agonist ivuxolimab. The receptors shown here come from an adult with an advanced solid tumor such as melanoma, head and neck, liver or kidney cancer. CDR3s include the opening cysteine and the closing phenylalanine or tryptophan. Each record gives: D gene, clone size, J gene, V gene, CDR3 protein, CDR3 DNA. A D gene is named only where the DNA matches it firmly. For some rows the clone size is stated as once, few or many, or as a class when expanded; others skip it.

TRBD1,few,TRBJ1-5,TRBV7-8,CAILVGQGARQPQHF,TGTGCCATCCTCGTGGGGCAGGGGGCGAGGCAGCCCCAGCATTTT
NA,few,TRBJ2-6,TRBV18,CASSPPGRGANVLTF,TGTGCCAGCTCACCCCCAGGGCGTGGGGCCAACGTCCTGACTTTC
TRBD2,NA,TRBJ2-1,TRBV6-1,CASKKAGGSYNEQFF,TGTGCCAGCAAAAAAGCGGGGGGCTCCTACAATGAGCAGTTCTTC
NA,NA,TRBJ1-5,TRBV19,CAIGIQPQHF,TGTGCCATAGGGATTCAGCCCCAGCATTTT
NA,NA,TRBJ1-5,TRBV28,CASSFRQVQPQHF,TGTGCCAGCAGTTTTCGGCAGGTTCAGCCCCAGCATTTT
TRBD1,NA,TRBJ1-1,TRBV9,CASSVGTGEAFF,TGTGCCAGCAGCGTAGGGACAGGGGAAGCTTTCTTT
NA,NA,TRBJ1-1,TRBV6-1,CASSVGRVNTEAFF,TGTGCCAGCAGTGTTGGCAGGGTGAACACTGAAGCTTTCTTT
NA,NA,TRBJ2-7,TRBV7-6,CASSLAQQGEQYF,TGTGCCAGCAGCTTAGCGCAACAGGGCGAGCAGTACTTC
NA,NA,TRBJ1-1,TRBV15,CATSRGRLNTEAFF,TGTGCCACCAGCCGGGGCAGACTGAACACTGAAGCTTTCTTT
TRBD2,NA,TRBJ2-1,TRBV4-1,CASSHGQTWGGIDNEQFF,TGCGCCAGCAGCCACGGGCAAACGTGGGGGGGGATCGACAATGAGCAGTTCTTC